The 18 T cell receptor beta chains below all came from one sample that was sequenced in a study of early T cells in non-severe SARS-CoV-2 infection. TCRdb reprocessed the 5' RACE reads via MiXCR and lists one record per CDR3 protein. The repertoire consists of roughly 40,000 distinct CDR3 sequences, with 4.7% occurring once and the leading ten covering about 5%. The material sequenced was whole blood. These TCRs come from an adult who was a healthcare worker with PCR-confirmed SARS-CoV-2 infection or an uninfected control (not recorded which).

The sample holds one count of this clonotype. This rearrangement joins TRBV5-5 to TRBJ1-2; 7 bases align to TRBD1. Trimming took 4 bases from V and 2 from J; bases not matched to a gene: 8. Germline CDR1 and CDR2: SGHKS and YYEKEE (reference sequence). The CDR3 totals 15 residues. The CDR3 nucleotides are TGTGCCAGCAGCCCAGGGGGAGTCCGGAACTATGGCTACACCTTC. Its protein is CASSPGGVRNYGYTF.

This clonotype has a count of ten or more. The chain is built from TRBV5-5 and TRBJ2-7; the D is unclear. CDR1 SGHKS and CDR2 YYEKEE come from the germline V gene (reference sequence). The CDR3 length is 12 residues. Trimming removed 2 bases from V and 3 bases from J, with 6 bases in between. The CDR3 nucleotides are TGTGCCAGCAGCTTACTGGGCTACGAGCAGTACTTC. Its translation is CASSLLGYEQYF.

This clonotype has a count of ten or more. This sequence joins TRBV15 and TRBJ1-1, with D perhaps matching TRBD1 (5 bases). Trimming took off 0 bases at V and 4 bases at J, with 18 bases between the two ends. This CDR3 has 17 residues. CDR1 and CDR2 from the germline V gene are LNHNV and YYDKDF (reference sequence). The DNA of the CDR3 is TGTGCCACCAGCAGAGAATCTTGGGGGACTCGAATCACTGAAGCTTTCTTT. Translating it yields CATSRESWGTRITEAFF.

This clonotype was seen at least ten times. CDR3 coding DNA: TGTGCCAGCAGTCCCGGGACAGGGGACCAAGAGACCCAGTACTTC. The encoded protein is CASSPGTGDQETQYF. The chain uses TRBV6-2 or TRBV6-3 and TRBJ2-5; 10 nucleotides agree with TRBD1. The CDR3 length is 15 residues. J gave up 0 bases and V 5 bases, and 3 bases lay outside the gene matches. Germline-derived CDR1 and CDR2 are MNHEY and SVGEGT.

This clonotype appeared many times. V usage is TRBV11-2 and J usage is TRBJ2-5; TRBD2 matches 7 bases. The CDR3 extends over 17 amino acids. Germline CDR1 is SGHAT and CDR2 is FQNNGV. With V trimmed by 5 bases and J by 3 bases, 15 bases remained unmatched. The DNA for the CDR3 is TGTGCCAGCAGCCCAGGCGTTCTGTGGGGGGGTAAAGAGACCCAGTACTTC. Protein sequence: CASSPGVLWGGKETQYF.

This clonotype was detected ten times or more. The chain has TRBV19 and TRBJ1-5; D gene uncertain. Germline loops: CDR1 LNHDA, CDR2 SQIVND (reference sequence). The length of the CDR3 is 16 residues. V was pared by 3 bases and J by 4 bases, with 16 bases between. This chain's CDR3 is CASSIGLPLENQPQHF. The CDR3 nucleotides are TGTGCCAGTAGTATCGGACTCCCTCTCGAGAATCAGCCCCAGCATTTT.

This clonotype showed up just a few times. This chain links TRBV6-5 with TRBJ2-4; the D is unclear. The CDR3 is 13 amino acids. V gave up 0 bases and J gave up 5 bases, with 5 bases separating them. CDR1 is MNHEY and CDR2 is SVGAGI in the germline V gene. CDR3 nucleotide sequence: TGTGCCAGCAGTTACTCAAGGGAAAACATTCAGTACTTC. Amino acid sequence: CASSYSRENIQYF.

This clonotype has ten or more counts. The V gene is TRBV27, the J gene TRBJ1-6, with 7 nucleotides matching TRBD1. Trimming cost V 7 bases and J 6 bases; bases outside gene matches: 12. The germline gives CDR1 MNHEY, CDR2 SMNVEV (reference sequence). The length of the CDR3 is 16 residues. CDR3: CASMLRGGAGNSPLHF. CDR3 nucleotides: TGTGCCAGCATGCTCAGGGGGGGGGCAGGTAATTCACCCCTCCACTTT.

There are many counts of this clonotype. This chain links TRBV5-1 with TRBJ2-1; TRBD2 agrees at 7 bases. The V gene's germline CDR1 is SGHRS and CDR2 YFSETQ. With V trimmed by 4 bases and J by 7 bases, 20 bases remained unmatched. This CDR3 is built from 18 residues. The chain's CDR3 is CASSPTPTGGRLGNEQFF. The CDR3 DNA reads TGCGCCAGCAGCCCTACCCCCACGGGAGGACGGCTTGGGAATGAGCAGTTCTTC.

Many counts were recorded for this clonotype. This chain uses TRBV7-2 with TRBJ2-1; D may correspond to TRBD1 or TRBD2 (5 bases each). Germline V gene lookup returns CDR1 SGHTA and CDR2 FQGNSA. The CDR3 sequence is 12 residues long. The V end was cut by 5 bases, the J end by 7 bases, with 9 bases between. As DNA, the CDR3 is TGTGCCAGCAGCCACGGGGCTAATGAGCAGTTCTTC. Its translation is CASSHGANEQFF. The full variable domain, its missing parts supplied by reference TRBV7-2 and TRBJ2-1, is GAGVSQSPSNKVTEKGKDVELRCDPISGHTALYWYRQSLGQGLEFLIYFQGNSAPDKSGLPSDRFSAERTGGSVSTLTIQRTQQEDSAVYLCASSHGANEQFFGPGTRLTVL.

The genes are TRBV2 and TRBJ1-4; perhaps TRBD1 as D (6 bases). The CDR3 contains 13 residues. Germline V CDR1 and CDR2: SNHLY, FYNNEI. Trimming pared 6 bases from V and 5 bases from J, leaving 10 bases between. The DNA for the CDR3 is TGTGCCAGCAGGTGGCAGGGGAATGAAAAACTGTTTTTT. Residues: CASRWQGNEKLFF. Based on the CDR3 plus reference TRBV2 and TRBJ1-4, the full variable domain is EPEVTQTPSHQVTQMGQEVILRCVPISNHLYFYWYRQILGQKVEFLVSFYNNEISEKSEIFDDQFSVERPDGSNFTLKIRSTKLEDSAMYFCASRWQGNEKLFFGSGTQLSVL.

This clonotype was detected only a few times. The V gene is TRBV10-3, the J gene TRBJ2-7; D not certain. Germline CDR1 ENHRY, CDR2 SYGVKD. This CDR3 comprises 12 residues. V lost 0 bases, J lost 6 bases, and 6 bases lay in between. For the CDR3, the DNA is TGTGCCATCAGTGAGTCTGGTCTCGAGCAGTACTTC. Translated, it gives CAISESGLEQYF.

This clonotype was counted ten times or more. The rearrangement uses TRBV5-1 and TRBJ1-1; weak D call: TRBD1 (5 bases). Per germline, CDR1 SGHRS and CDR2 YFSETQ. The CDR3 consists of 17 residues. Trimming removed 5 bases at V and 0 bases at J, with 20 bases between. The CDR3, as DNA: TGCGCCAGCAGTTCTAACCCCCAAGACAGCATGAACACTGAAGCTTTCTTT. It translates to CASSSNPQDSMNTEAFF.

Ten or more counts support this clonotype. This sequence joins TRBV6-5 and TRBJ1-2, with a tentative D call TRBD1 (6 bases). V was cut by 6 bases and J by 9 bases, with 17 bases left in between. This CDR3 is built from 13 residues. The germline CDR1 and CDR2 sequences are MNHEY and SVGAGI. This chain's CDR3 is CASSKGHSNSYTF. The CDR3 DNA sequence: TGTGCCAGCAGCAAGGGACATAGTAATAGCTACACCTTC.

This clonotype was counted many times. The rearrangement uses TRBV19 and TRBJ1-4; maybe TRBD1 (6 bases). Germline V gene data show CDR1 as LNHDA and CDR2 as SQIVND (reference sequence). This CDR3 spans 12 amino acids. Trimming shortened V by 9 bases and J by 8 bases, and 13 bases separated the two germline ends. CDR3: CASKRGNEKLFF. The CDR3 bases are TGTGCCAGCAAAAGGGGGAACGAAAAACTGTTTTTT.

The table lists this clonotype with a few counts. The rearrangement joins TRBV20-1 to TRBJ2-3, with a possible D match to TRBD2 (6 bases). The CDR3 consists of 16 residues. With 6 bases removed from V and 2 bases from J, the gap between germline ends came to 21 bases. CDR1 is DFQATT and CDR2 is SNEGSKA in the germline V gene (reference sequence). The CDR3 DNA follows: TGCAGTGCGAGTCCTTTATTTAGCGGTTTCACAGATACGCAGTATTTT. Amino acid sequence: CSASPLFSGFTDTQYF.

This clonotype was counted between two and nine times. The chain is built from TRBV30 and TRBJ2-3; D is unclear. Trimming cost V 6 bases and J 4 bases, with 23 bases left between them. The CDR3 sequence is 16 residues long. CDR1 and CDR2 (germline): GTSNPN, SVGIG (reference sequence). The CDR3 here is CACIQPGHQPSDTQYF. CDR3 DNA sequence: TGTGCCTGTATCCAACCGGGCCACCAACCATCAGATACGCAGTATTTT.

Many counts were recorded for this clonotype. The chain joins TRBV11-2 to TRBJ2-2; D call uncertain. Germline CDR1 and CDR2: SGHAT and FQNNGV. The germline V and J ends were trimmed by 4 bases and 4 bases, with 7 bases remaining between them. The CDR3 has 13 amino acids. The CDR3 DNA reads TGTGCCAGCAGCTCGCACCTCACCGGGGAGCTGTTTTTT. Translation: CASSSHLTGELFF.